This is a list of T cell receptor beta chains from one sample in a study of radiotherapy plus CTLA-4 blockade in lung cancer. TCRdb's copy holds only in-frame clones and misses some; the assay was immunoSEQ multiplex PCR. The sample consists of around 95,000 clones, 83% of them appearing once. The sample was peripheral blood, taken from a patient treated with radiotherapy plus ipilimumab. These receptors were collected from a human donor with non-small cell lung cancer who had stable disease on radiotherapy plus ipilimumab. Both conserved end residues are part of each CDR3. Fields, in order: clone size, CDR3 length, V gene, J gene, D gene, CDR3 protein, CDR3 DNA. A D gene is named only where the DNA matches it firmly. Rows may omit the clone size; those that give it use once, few, many or a size class.

>-|15|TRBV9|TRBJ2-6|-
CASSVTASGANVLTF
TGTGCCAGCAGCGTAACAGCCTCTGGGGCCAACGTCCTGACTTTC
>-|15|TRBV19|TRBJ2-1|TRBD2
CASSTSGSSYNEQFF
TGTGCCAGTAGTACGAGCGGGAGCTCCTACAATGAGCAGTTCTTC
>-|18|TRBV7-2|TRBJ2-3|TRBD2
CASSPRTSGVFSTDTQYF
TGTGCCAGCAGCCCTAGGACTAGCGGGGTGTTTAGCACAGATACGCAGTATTTT
>-|16|TRBV18|TRBJ1-2|TRBD1
CASSPSPTGQGNGYTF
TGTGCCAGCTCACCCAGCCCCACGGGACAGGGAAATGGCTACACCTTC
>-|15|TRBV7-9|TRBJ2-3|-
CASRLIQGGTDTQYF
TGTGCCAGCAGATTAATACAGGGTGGCACAGATACGCAGTATTTT
>-|12|TRBV29-1|TRBJ2-1|TRBD2
CSVPSSGDEQFF
TGCAGCGTCCCCTCTAGCGGGGATGAGCAGTTCTTC
>once|14|TRBV30|TRBJ1-4|TRBD1
CAWSGDSENEKLFF
TGTGCCTGGAGTGGGGACAGCGAGAATGAAAAACTGTTTTTT
>-|16|TRBV27|TRBJ2-1|TRBD1
CASSSLTGEAYNEQFF
TGTGCCAGCAGTTCCCTGACAGGGGAGGCCTACAATGAGCAGTTCTTC
>-|15|TRBV27|TRBJ1-5|-
CASKRRPTENQPQHF
TGTGCCAGCAAAAGGAGGCCGACAGAGAATCAGCCCCAGCATTTT
>-|16|TRBV6-5|TRBJ2-7|TRBD2
CASSYSGLAGAYEQYF
TGTGCCAGCAGTTACTCGGGACTAGCGGGAGCTTACGAGCAGTACTTC
>-|15|TRBV5-1|TRBJ2-1|TRBD2
CASSLGGGGYNEQFF
TGCGCCAGCAGCTTGGGCGGCGGGGGGTACAATGAGCAGTTCTTC
>once|16|TRBV16|TRBJ2-5|TRBD1
CASTFSGTARQETQYF
TGTGCCAGCACCTTTTCCGGGACAGCTCGACAAGAGACCCAGTACTTC
>once|17|TRBV7-8|TRBJ1-4|-
CASSLVPGVAPNEKLFF
TGTGCCAGCAGCTTAGTTCCAGGGGTTGCCCCTAATGAAAAACTGTTTTTT
>-|13|TRBV27|TRBJ1-2|TRBD1
CASSFDRGGGYTF
TGTGCCAGCAGTTTTGACAGGGGAGGGGGCTACACCTTC
>-|16|TRBV5-1|TRBJ2-7|-
CASSLNPPVSSYEQYF
TGCGCCAGCAGCTTAAATCCCCCAGTCTCCTCCTACGAGCAGTACTTC
>few|13|TRBV28|TRBJ2-7|-
CASSLGNRDEQYF
TGTGCCAGCAGTTTAGGGAACAGGGACGAGCAGTACTTC
>once|14|TRBV27|TRBJ1-5|-
CASSPLSGRGPQHF
TGTGCCAGCAGTCCACTATCCGGGAGGGGGCCCCAGCATTTT
>-|14|TRBV19|TRBJ1-5|TRBD1
CASTQDRAGQPQHF
TGTGCCAGTACTCAGGACAGGGCGGGGCAGCCCCAGCATTTT
>-|15|TRBV19|TRBJ1-1|TRBD1
CASSITGVPNTEAFF
TGTGCCAGTAGTATAACAGGGGTCCCGAACACTGAAGCTTTCTTT
>-|13|TRBV5-6|TRBJ2-5|-
CASSLPRGETQYF
TGTGCCAGCAGCTTGCCCCGAGGAGAGACCCAGTACTTC
>-|15|TRBV28|TRBJ2-7|TRBD2
CASTPLAGGSYEQYF
TGTGCCAGCACCCCGCTAGCGGGAGGCTCCTACGAGCAGTACTTC
>-|15|TRBV5-1|TRBJ2-1|-
CASSSQITSYNEQFF
TGCGCCAGCAGCTCCCAGATCACCTCCTACAATGAGCAGTTCTTC
>-|16|TRBV28|TRBJ2-7|TRBD1
CASSSLSDRISYEQYF
TGTGCCAGCAGCTCATTATCGGACAGGATCTCCTACGAGCAGTACTTC
>once|15|TRBV5-1|TRBJ2-1|-
CASNSGTRGGNEQFF
TGCGCCAGCAACTCCGGGACGCGAGGAGGGAATGAGCAGTTCTTC
>-|17|TRBV15|TRBJ2-7|TRBD2
CATSKGGLAGGPYEQYF
TGTGCCACCAGCAAGGGGGGACTAGCGGGAGGGCCCTACGAGCAGTACTTC
>once|15|TRBV6-5|TRBJ1-4|-
CASSYSGGTNEKLFF
TGTGCCAGCAGTTACTCGGGGGGGACTAATGAAAAACTGTTTTTT
>-|18|TRBV13|TRBJ2-3|TRBD2
CASSLGPPGLDFRDTQYF
TGTGCCAGCAGCTTAGGACCTCCGGGACTAGACTTCAGAGATACGCAGTATTTT
>-|13|TRBV10-3|TRBJ2-5|-
CAISYDSTGTQYF
TGTGCCATCAGTTACGACTCTACTGGGACCCAGTACTTC
>-|18|TRBV9|TRBJ1-2|-
CASSVDHRVHRAGYGYTF
TGTGCCAGCAGCGTAGACCACCGAGTACACAGGGCGGGGTATGGCTACACCTTC
>-|13|TRBV6-1|TRBJ1-1|-
CASSEERSTEAFF
TGTGCCAGCAGTGAGGAGAGGAGCACTGAAGCTTTCTTT
>-|14|TRBV6-1|TRBJ1-1|-
CASSGVRARTEAFF
TGTGCCAGCAGTGGGGTCAGGGCAAGGACTGAAGCTTTCTTT
>-|15|TRBV5-1|TRBJ2-7|-
CASSLTGPAIYEQYF
TGCGCCAGCAGCTTGACGGGGCCAGCTATCTACGAGCAGTACTTC
>-|16|TRBV11-2|TRBJ1-6|-
CASTINAAGPNSPLHF
TGTGCCAGCACCATTAACGCCGCAGGGCCTAATTCACCCCTCCACTTT
>-|15|TRBV6-1|TRBJ1-5|-
CASSEAAGMNQPQHF
TGTGCCAGCAGTGAAGCGGCAGGGATGAATCAGCCCCAGCATTTT
>-|12|TRBV5-4|TRBJ1-2|-
CASSLDIYGYTF
TGTGCCAGCAGTCTAGACATCTATGGCTACACCTTC
>-|17|TRBV5-4|TRBJ2-3|-
CASSQRDHPPVTGGRYF
TGTGCCAGCAGCCAACGAGATCACCCCCCAGTGACCGGGGGTCGGTATTTT
>-|15|TRBV5-4|TRBJ2-2|TRBD2
CASSTLAGAAGELFF
TGTGCCAGTTCCACCCTAGCGGGGGCGGCCGGGGAGCTGTTTTTT
>-|18|TRBV10-3|TRBJ2-5|TRBD2
CAISVDGSGRFVEGTQYF
TGTGCCATCAGTGTGGATGGTAGCGGGAGGTTCGTCGAGGGGACCCAGTACTTC
>-|13|TRBV5-1|TRBJ2-5|-
CASSLGLGETQYF
TGCGCCAGCAGCTTGGGGTTAGGAGAGACCCAGTACTTC
>-|18|TRBV5-4|TRBJ2-3|TRBD1
CASRPPGQGEFQTDTQYF
TGTGCCAGCAGACCTCCGGGACAGGGGGAATTTCAGACAGATACGCAGTATTTT
>-|15|TRBV5-5|TRBJ2-3|-
CASSFHGGRTDTQYF
TGTGCCAGCAGCTTCCATGGGGGACGCACAGATACGCAGTATTTT
>-|11|TRBV7-9|TRBJ1-6|-
CASSLNLPLHF
TGTGCCAGCAGCTTAAATCTTCCCCTCCACTTT
>-|14|TRBV10-1|TRBJ2-5|-
CASSEGASGRTQYF
TGCGCCAGCAGTGAAGGTGCTTCAGGGAGGACCCAGTACTTC
>-|15|TRBV5-1|TRBJ2-3|-
CASSGEGASTDTQYF
TGCGCCAGCTCCGGTGAAGGAGCTAGTACAGATACGCAGTATTTT
>-|14|TRBV5-1|TRBJ1-2|-
CASSLALLSPSWSF
TGCGCCAGCAGCTTGGCCCTACTCTCCCCATCCTGGTCCTTC
>-|15|TRBV5-1|TRBJ2-3|-
CASSFARMGTDTQYF
TGCGCCAGCAGCTTTGCCAGAATGGGCACAGATACGCAGTATTTT
>-|14|TRBV19|TRBJ2-7|-
CASSISSGAYEQYF
TGTGCCAGTAGTATCTCTTCAGGGGCCTACGAGCAGTACTTC
>-|13|TRBV2|TRBJ2-1|-
CASSDVRGDEQFF
TGTGCCAGCAGCGACGTGAGGGGCGATGAGCAGTTCTTC
>-|15|TRBV7-9|TRBJ2-7|TRBD2
CASSAGTSGSYEQYF
TGTGCCAGCAGCGCCGGGACTAGCGGGAGTTACGAGCAGTACTTC
>-|15|TRBV11-2|TRBJ1-6|-
CASSSTGSYNSPLHF
TGTGCCAGCAGTTCCACAGGATCTTATAATTCACCCCTCCACTTT
>-|13|TRBV28|TRBJ1-5|TRBD1
CASSSQGNQPQHF
TGTGCCAGCAGTTCACAGGGGAATCAGCCCCAGCATTTT
>-|14|TRBV14|TRBJ2-1|-
CASSQVYGGSEQFF
TGTGCCAGCAGCCAAGTCTATGGGGGGTCAGAGCAGTTCTTC
>-|17|TRBV7-9|TRBJ2-7|TRBD2
CASSDPRSGRLSYEQYF
TGTGCCAGCAGCGATCCTCGGAGCGGGAGGCTCTCCTACGAGCAGTACTTC
>-|16|TRBV5-1|TRBJ2-1|TRBD1
CASSPAGTGVYNEQFF
TGCGCCAGCAGCCCCGCCGGGACAGGGGTCTACAATGAGCAGTTCTTC
>-|15|TRBV27|TRBJ2-4|-
CASSLLGRTKNIQYF
TGTGCCAGCAGTTTATTGGGGCGAACCAAAAACATTCAGTACTTC